The 31 T cell receptor beta chains below come from one sample, sequenced in a study of cytomegalovirus exposure and HLA in healthy donors (dated by TCRdb to between 2016 and 2019). Library method: the immunoSEQ multiplex PCR assay. For the multiplex PCR, a mixture combining 60 forward primers for TCR Vbeta segments and 13 reverse primers for TCR Jbeta segments was used. Not all clones reach the TCRdb copy of this immuneACCESS table, which keeps in-frame sequences only. Checked studies attribute under half of the gap to unresolved V genes and leave the rest unexplained. For this sample the table gives 150,000 to 170,000 clones, of which 70% to 85% were detected only once. The biggest ten clones account for under 2.5% of the sample. The sample comprised PBMCs. The receptors originated from a man aged 30-40 years in good health and CMV-seronegative.

This rearrangement joins TRBV7-2 to TRBJ1-1, with D possibly TRBD1 on 5 matching bases. V lost 2 bases and J lost 3, with 13 bases in between. This CDR3 spans 15 amino acids. Germline CDR1 SGHTA, CDR2 FQGNSA. The CDR3 protein is CASSLNGGGYTEAFF. CDR3 sequence (DNA): TGTGCCAGCAGCTTAAATGGGGGGGGGTACACTGAAGCTTTCTTT.

The chain uses TRBV5-6 and TRBJ2-1; the match to TRBD2 covers 14 bases. Losses at the gene ends were 4 bases for V and 4 bases for J; bases not matched to a gene: 13. CDR3 length: 19 amino acids. Germline V gene lookup returns CDR1 SGHDT and CDR2 YYEEEE. DNA for the CDR3: TGTGCCAGCAGCCACCCGACTAGCGGGGGGGCAGGGCGATACAATGAGCAGTTCTTC. This encodes CASSHPTSGGAGRYNEQFF.

Turning to this clone: Other DNA sequences in the same sample also yield this CDR3. The genes are TRBV29-1 and TRBJ2-5; D remains unclear. Deletions cut 1 base from V and 2 bases from J, with 11 bases between. The V gene's germline CDR1 is SQVTM and CDR2 ANQGSEA. The CDR3 has 14 amino acids. The CDR3 nucleotides read TGCAGCGTTGAAGGTGGGCAGATTCAAGAGACCCAGTACTTC. This sequence encodes CSVEGGQIQETQYF.

The sample holds one count of this clone. This chain uses TRBV9 with TRBJ2-7; 8 positions agree with TRBD1. CDR3 length: 14 amino acids. Trimming took 6 bases from V and 7 from J; bases not matched to a gene: 12. Germline values: CDR1 SGDLS, CDR2 YYNGEE. CDR3: CASIPSGQALEQYF. In DNA form, the CDR3 reads TGTGCCAGCATCCCTTCGGGACAGGCTCTGGAGCAGTACTTC.

This chain joins TRBV27 and TRBJ2-3; 7 bases match TRBD2. CDR3 length equals 15 residues. CDR1 is MNHEY, CDR2 SMNVEV, per germline (reference sequence). With 0 bases clipped from V and 5 bases from J, the junction kept 5 bases outside the gene matches. The CDR3 nucleotides are TGTGCCAGCAGTTTATCGGGAGGGGCAATAGATACGCAGTATTTT. Protein product: CASSLSGGAIDTQYF.

J is TRBJ1-5 and V is TRBV28, with D unclear. V dropped 6 bases and J dropped 0 bases, with 12 bases sitting between them. CDR3 length: 15 amino acids. The V gene's germline CDR1 is MDHEN and CDR2 SYDVKM. CDR3 coding DNA: TGTGCCAGCAGCCCTCCGGACTATAGCAATCAGCCCCAGCATTTT. It codes for CASSPPDYSNQPQHF.

This chain joins TRBV4-3 and TRBJ1-4; possibly TRBD1 for D (6 bases). The CDR3 is 15 amino acids. Germline V CDR1 and CDR2: LGHNA, YSLEER. The V end was cut by 1 base, the J end by 8 bases, with 14 bases between. This chain's CDR3 is CASSQVTGQREKLFF. The CDR3 DNA sequence: TGCGCCAGCAGCCAAGTTACAGGGCAAAGGGAAAAACTGTTTTTT.

This chain connects TRBV7-6 to TRBJ2-7, with a tentative D call TRBD2 (6 bases). Germline assignment: CDR1 SGHVS and CDR2 FNYEAQ. V was shortened by 5 bases and J by 4 bases, with 15 bases between the two germline ends. The CDR3 sequence is 14 residues long. CDR3 bases: TGTGCCAGCAGCCACAGCTCGGGGGAATACGAGCAGTACTTC. This encodes CASSHSSGEYEQYF.

The J gene is TRBJ2-7, the V gene TRBV20-1; no clear D. The germline V gene has CDR1 DFQATT and CDR2 SNEGSKA (reference sequence). The CDR3 has 11 amino acids. V was clipped by 2 bases and J by 1 base, with 3 bases between them. CDR3 coding DNA: TGCAGTGCTAGACAGTCCTACGAGCAGTACTTC. Its protein product is CSARQSYEQYF.

The chain's CDR3 is CASGAGTVYNEQFF. CDR3 DNA: TGTGCCAGCGGAGCCGGGACAGTTTACAATGAGCAGTTCTTC. This sequence joins TRBV5-4 and TRBJ2-1, with TRBD1 matching over 7 bases. V was clipped by 7 bases and J by 4 bases; unmatched bases: 8. This CDR3 is built from 14 residues. Germline V gene sequence: CDR1 SGHNT, CDR2 YYREEE (reference sequence).

The V call is TRBV18, the J call TRBJ2-1, with a weak D call TRBD1 (6 bases). Trimming left V 1 base short and J 5 bases short, with 9 bases between. The CDR3 spans 14 residues. Germline V gene data show CDR1 as KGHSH and CDR2 as LQKENI. The CDR3 DNA reads TGTGCCAGCTCACCACGACAGGACCACAATGAGCAGTTCTTC. This gives the protein CASSPRQDHNEQFF.

The chain joins TRBV10-3 to TRBJ2-1; D gene ambiguous. Trimming removed 4 bases at V and 0 bases at J, with 7 bases between. Germline CDR1 reads ENHRY; CDR2 reads SYGVKD. This CDR3 spans 14 amino acids. The CDR3: CAISASASYNEQFF. For the CDR3, the DNA is TGTGCCATCAGTGCCAGCGCCTCCTACAATGAGCAGTTCTTC.

The chain combines TRBV28 with TRBJ2-1, with 9 bases lining up with TRBD2. With 10 bases clipped from V and 0 bases from J, the junction kept 4 bases outside the gene matches. The length of the CDR3 is 14 residues. CDR1 and CDR2 (germline): MDHEN, SYDVKM. This CDR3 is CAIRSGGSYNEQFF. CDR3 nucleotides: TGTGCCATCCGTAGCGGGGGCTCCTACAATGAGCAGTTCTTC.

With respect to this clone: Germline and junction disagree at one end, which may indicate a read error. V is TRBV18 and J is TRBJ1-2; a possible D gene is TRBD1 (6 bases). Germline CDR1 and CDR2: KGHSH and LQKENI. There are 14 residues in the CDR3. Here the CDR3 DNA reads TGTGCCAGCTCACCACCGGCACAGGGCTATGGCTACCCCTTC. This gives the protein CASSPPAQGYGYPF.

The CDR3 coding sequence is TGCGCCAGCGTCGAGGGACTAGATAGTTTCCATGAGCAGTTCTTC. This translates into CASVEGLDSFHEQFF. The V and J genes are TRBV5-1 and TRBJ2-1, with 8 nucleotides matching TRBD2. The germline V gene encodes CDR1 SGHRS and CDR2 YFSETQ. The V segment lost 7 bases and the J segment 8 bases; nucleotides outside the gene matches: 14. The CDR3 is made up of 15 amino acids.

The gene calls are TRBV5-1 and TRBJ2-3; 16 bases are a match to TRBD2. V shed 0 bases, J shed 6 bases, and the junction held 4 bases outside the gene matches. The CDR3 runs 17 residues. CDR1 and CDR2 from the germline V gene are SGHRS and YFSETQ. The CDR3 reads CASSLGGLAGGQDTQYF. In DNA, the CDR3 is TGCGCCAGCAGCTTGGGGGGACTAGCGGGGGGGCAGGATACGCAGTATTTT.

This rearrangement joins TRBV2 to TRBJ1-2, with D unresolved. Looked up from germline, CDR1 is SNHLY and CDR2 is FYNNEI. Trimming cost V 8 bases and J 14 bases, with 18 bases left between them. This CDR3 has 11 residues. In nucleotides, the CDR3 is TGTGCCAGCCGGCCCGGGGAGGAGGGAACCTTC. Its translation: CASRPGEEGTF.

The rearrangement links TRBV20-1 to TRBJ1-1; D is perhaps TRBD1 (6 bases). The V gene's germline CDR1 is DFQATT and CDR2 SNEGSKA (reference sequence). The CDR3 runs 11 residues. V shed 6 bases and J shed 11 bases, with 16 bases lying between them. The CDR3 DNA reads TGCAGTGCGAGACCAGGGGTCGACGCTTTCTTT. Protein product: CSARPGVDAFF.

This sequence joins TRBV5-6 and TRBJ1-6; 10 bases line up with TRBD1. The trim removed 2 bases at V and 6 bases at J, leaving 2 bases unmatched. CDR3 length: 15 amino acids. Germline values: CDR1 SGHDT, CDR2 YYEEEE. The CDR3 here is CASSFRTGGNSPLHF. DNA of the CDR3: TGTGCCAGCAGCTTTAGGACAGGGGGTAATTCACCCCTCCACTTT.

V usage is TRBV5-6 and J usage is TRBJ2-7, with 11 bases identical to TRBD1. The CDR3 is 16 amino acids. Germline lookup yields CDR1 SGHDT and CDR2 YYEEEE. V shed 0 bases and J 0 bases; nucleotides not matched to a gene: 2. In DNA form, the CDR3 reads TGTGCCAGCAGCTTGGGGGACAGGGGGAGCTCCTACGAGCAGTACTTC. It specifies CASSLGDRGSSYEQYF.

On this clone: This specimen includes other DNA sequences encoding the same CDR3. This chain uses TRBV6-5 with TRBJ2-6; the D gene is possibly TRBD1 (6 bases). Per the germline V gene, CDR1 is MNHEY and CDR2 is SVGAGI. The CDR3 loop spans 15 amino acids. V was clipped by 6 bases and J by 0 bases, with 9 bases between them. The CDR3 region is CASSRDNSGANVLTF. The CDR3 DNA reads as TGTGCCAGCAGCCGGGACAACTCTGGGGCCAACGTCCTGACTTTC.

V usage is TRBV7-2 and J usage is TRBJ2-3; TRBD2 agrees at 10 bases. The germline gives CDR1 SGHTA, CDR2 FQGNSA. The CDR3 contains 16 residues. The V and J ends lost 3 bases and 2 bases, in that order; junction bases with no gene match: 5. CDR3 amino acids: CASSFVAGGLTDTQYF. The CDR3 nucleotides are TGTGCCAGCAGCTTTGTAGCGGGGGGACTCACAGATACGCAGTATTTT.

This sequence joins TRBV7-9 and TRBJ2-3; 10 bases fit TRBD2. The CDR3 totals 15 residues. Trimming removed 5 bases from V and 2 bases from J; junction bases left unmatched: 4. Germline-derived CDR1 and CDR2 are SEHNR and FQNEAQ (reference sequence). CDR3 nucleotide sequence: TGTGCCAGCAGCGCAACTAGCGGGGCCACAGATACGCAGTATTTT. Protein sequence: CASSATSGATDTQYF.

The chain joins TRBV6-6 to TRBJ1-3; D not certain. Per germline, CDR1 MNHNY and CDR2 SVGAGI (reference sequence). The CDR3 loop spans 15 amino acids. The ends were cut back, 5 bases at V and 0 bases at J, with 11 bases in the middle. The CDR3, as DNA: TGTGCCAGCAGTAACCCCGAGGGCTCTGGAAACACCATATATTTT. Its protein is CASSNPEGSGNTIYF.

The rearrangement uses TRBV5-6 and TRBJ1-6; D is undetermined. V was clipped by 2 bases and J by 7 bases, with 13 bases between them. Germline V gene lookup returns CDR1 SGHDT and CDR2 YYEEEE. This CDR3 has 15 amino acids. CDR3 bases: TGTGCCAGCAGCTTTGGGGATCCGGGAAATTCACCCCTCCACTTT. Encoded protein: CASSFGDPGNSPLHF.

This clone was detected only a few times. V is TRBV28 and J is TRBJ2-3; tentatively, D is TRBD2 (5 bases). This CDR3 contains 14 residues. The germline CDR1 and CDR2 sequences are MDHEN and SYDVKM. Here the CDR3 reads CAYFGVPYTDTQYF. As DNA, the CDR3 is TGTGCATACTTCGGGGTCCCTTACACAGATACGCAGTATTTT.

The V call is TRBV6-6, the J call TRBJ1-5; D gene unclear. This CDR3 is 12 amino acids long. The V gene lost 7 bases and the J gene lost 5 bases, with 9 bases spanning the gap. Germline V gene lookup returns CDR1 MNHNY and CDR2 SVGAGI (reference sequence). This chain's CDR3 is CASTWEDQPQHF. CDR3 in DNA: TGTGCCAGCACCTGGGAGGATCAGCCCCAGCATTTT.

This clone was counted only a few times. The chain uses TRBV28 and TRBJ1-2; 9 positions match TRBD1. V dropped 7 bases and J dropped 5; count of bases not matched to a gene: 14. Germline CDR1 and CDR2: MDHEN and SYDVKM. The length of the CDR3 is 16 residues. CDR3 in DNA: TGTGCCAGCACCGTACTGGGACAGGGCGGAAGGTATGGCTACACCTTC. Residues: CASTVLGQGGRYGYTF.

There are a few counts of this clone. The chain couples TRBV5-4 to TRBJ2-2, with D maybe TRBD1 (5 bases). Germline loops: CDR1 SGHNT, CDR2 YYREEE (reference sequence). The CDR3 sequence is 14 residues long. Trimming stripped 7 bases from V and 1 base from J, with 11 bases between. The CDR3 reads CASERTMNTGELFF. The CDR3, as DNA: TGTGCCAGCGAACGGACAATGAACACCGGGGAGCTGTTTTTT. The variable domain in full, completed from reference TRBV5-4 and TRBJ2-2, reads ETGVTQSPTHLIKTRGQQVTLRCSSQSGHNTVSWYQQALGQGPQFIFQYYREEENGRGNFPPRFSGLQFPNYSSELNVNALELDDSALYLCASERTMNTGELFFGEGSRLTVL.

The chain employs TRBV2 and TRBJ1-6; the D gene is possibly TRBD1 (5 bases). V shed 4 bases and J shed 0 bases, with 13 bases lying between them. The CDR3 length is 17 residues. CDR1 and CDR2 (germline): SNHLY, FYNNEI. Here the CDR3 DNA reads TGTGCCAGCAGTGGAGGAAGGGGAAGCTCCTATAATTCACCCCTCCACTTT. The encoded protein is CASSGGRGSSYNSPLHF. The variable domain in full, with the rest retrieved from reference TRBV2 and TRBJ1-6, is EPEVTQTPSHQVTQMGQEVILRCVPISNHLYFYWYRQILGQKVEFLVSFYNNEISEKSEIFDDQFSVERPDGSNFTLKIRSTKLEDSAMYFCASSGGRGSSYNSPLHFGNGTRLTVT.

This chain links TRBV4-1 with TRBJ2-1; 14 bases map to TRBD2. CDR3 length equals 14 residues. V lost 6 bases to trimming and J lost 9 bases; unmatched junction nucleotides: 4. The germline CDR1 and CDR2 sequences are MGHRA and YSYEKL. The CDR3 spells CASSRLAGGPEQFF. The CDR3 DNA follows: TGCGCCAGCAGTCGACTAGCGGGGGGGCCTGAGCAGTTCTTC.